A selection of T cell receptor beta chains follows, all from one sample in a study of T cell responses to AZD1222 COVID-19 vaccine. TCRdb's table, derived via immunoSEQ multiplex PCR, lists solely in-frame clones and lacks some. The sample includes some 180,000 clones, over 85% of them seen just once. Sample: peripheral blood, taken 28 days after the second dose of the MenACWY control vaccine. Every receptor here comes from an adult who received the MenACWY meningococcal vaccine as a control. CDR3s include the opening cysteine and the closing phenylalanine or tryptophan. Fields, in order: J gene, D gene, clone size, V gene, CDR3 DNA, CDR3 protein. D genes are given only for firm matches. For some rows the clone size is stated as once, few or many, or as a class when expanded; others skip it.

J: TRBJ2-1
D: .
size: .
V: TRBV5-4
DNA: TGTGCCAGCAGCTTGTCCTCCGGGGGCATAACCTACAATGAGCAGTTCTTC
CDR3: CASSLSSGGITYNEQFF

J: TRBJ1-4
D: .
size: .
V: TRBV3-1/TRBV3-2
DNA: TGTGCCAGCAGCCAAGCCTCGGGTCCTAATGAAAAACTGTTTTTT
CDR3: CASSQASGPNEKLFF

J: TRBJ1-2
D: .
size: .
V: TRBV4-3
DNA: TGCGCCAGCAGCCAAGAGTACAGGGACTATGGCTACACCTTC
CDR3: CASSQEYRDYGYTF

J: TRBJ2-5
D: .
size: .
V: TRBV28
DNA: TGTGCCAGCCATTGGAATAGGGGGGTCGGGGAGACCCAGTACTTC
CDR3: CASHWNRGVGETQYF

J: TRBJ1-1
D: .
size: .
V: TRBV11-3
DNA: TGTGCCAGCAGCTTTCGGCCAGCGAATGTGCTAGGGAGCACTGAAGCTTTCTTT
CDR3: CASSFRPANVLGSTEAFF

J: TRBJ2-1
D: TRBD2
size: .
V: TRBV2
DNA: TGTGCCAGCAGGACCGGGACTAGCGGGCTCAATGAGCAGTTCTTC
CDR3: CASRTGTSGLNEQFF

J: TRBJ2-5
D: .
size: .
V: TRBV29-1
DNA: TGCAGCGTTGTTGAGTACCAAGAGACCCAGTACTTC
CDR3: CSVVEYQETQYF

J: TRBJ2-1
D: .
size: .
V: TRBV6-2/TRBV6-3
DNA: TGTGCCAGCAGTTACTGGGGAAATGAGCAGTTCTTC
CDR3: CASSYWGNEQFF

J: TRBJ1-4
D: .
size: .
V: TRBV11-1
DNA: TGTGCCAGCAGTCGGACGGCAGGAAAACTGTTTTTT
CDR3: CASSRTAGKLFF

J: TRBJ1-2
D: TRBD1
size: .
V: TRBV30
DNA: TGTGCCTGGAGTGTACGTAGGACAGGGACTAACTATGGCTACACCTTC
CDR3: CAWSVRRTGTNYGYTF

J: TRBJ2-2
D: .
size: .
V: TRBV7-2
DNA: TGTGCCAGCAGCTTAGTCAAGGTTAACACCGGGGAGCTGTTTTTT
CDR3: CASSLVKVNTGELFF

J: TRBJ1-2
D: .
size: once
V: TRBV5-5
DNA: TGTGCCAGCAGCTTGGAGGGGGAAGACACCTTC
CDR3: CASSLEGEDTF

J: TRBJ2-2
D: .
size: .
V: TRBV6-2/TRBV6-3
DNA: TGTGCCAGCAGTTACCCTCGGGGTTACACCGGGGAGCTGTTTTTT
CDR3: CASSYPRGYTGELFF

J: TRBJ2-1
D: TRBD2
size: .
V: TRBV10-3
DNA: TGTGCCATCAGTGAGTCCAGCGGGGGCCTTCACAATGAGCAGTTCTTC
CDR3: CAISESSGGLHNEQFF

J: TRBJ1-2
D: TRBD1
size: .
V: TRBV6-5
DNA: TGTGCCAGCAGAACACCGGGACAGGGGGTTTATGGCTACACCTTC
CDR3: CASRTPGQGVYGYTF

J: TRBJ1-2
D: TRBD1
size: .
V: TRBV20-1
DNA: TGCAGTGGGGACAGCTATGGCTACACCTTC
CDR3: CSGDSYGYTF

J: TRBJ2-3
D: TRBD1
size: .
V: TRBV9
DNA: TGTGCCAGCAGCCGACAGGGTACCACAGATACGCAGTATTTT
CDR3: CASSRQGTTDTQYF